This TCR beta chain originates from a study of response to subunit inactivated influenza vaccine. General study results and limits: Only a handful of new T cells, the authors suggested, are recruited with each seasonal influenza vaccination.

This clonotype was counted a few times. Antigen unknown. Using its own MiXCR run on the RT-PCR reads, TCRdb lists one record per CDR3 protein. The sample includes about 520,000 distinct CDR3 sequences, roughly 25% of them seen just once. The CDR3 is made up of 14 amino acids. The germline V gene has CDR1 MNHNS and CDR2 SASEGT. V shed 6 bases and J shed 1 base, with 12 bases lying between them. This chain joins TRBV6-1 and TRBJ1-2, with D possibly TRBD1 on 6 matching bases. The sequence was collected from a man between 50 and 59 years old who received an inactivated influenza vaccine. Sequencing used CD4+ T cells sorted from PBMCs, obtained around 5 days after vaccination. CDR3: CASSEQGFNYGYTF. In DNA form, the CDR3 reads TGTGCCAGCAGCGAACAGGGTTTTAACTATGGCTACACCTTC.